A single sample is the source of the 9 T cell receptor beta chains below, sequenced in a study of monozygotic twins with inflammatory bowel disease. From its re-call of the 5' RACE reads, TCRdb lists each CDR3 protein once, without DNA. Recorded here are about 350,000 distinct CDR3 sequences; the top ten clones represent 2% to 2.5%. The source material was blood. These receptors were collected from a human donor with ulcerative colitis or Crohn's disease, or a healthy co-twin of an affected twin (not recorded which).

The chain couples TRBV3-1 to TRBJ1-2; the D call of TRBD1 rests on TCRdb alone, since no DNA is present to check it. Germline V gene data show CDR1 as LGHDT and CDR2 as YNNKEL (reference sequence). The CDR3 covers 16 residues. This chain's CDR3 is CASSQYPGELDYGYTF.

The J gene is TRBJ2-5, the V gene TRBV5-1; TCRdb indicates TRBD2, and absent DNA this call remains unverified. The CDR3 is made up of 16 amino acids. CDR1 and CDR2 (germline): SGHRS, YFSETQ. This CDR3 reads CASNRGRTHPQETQYF.

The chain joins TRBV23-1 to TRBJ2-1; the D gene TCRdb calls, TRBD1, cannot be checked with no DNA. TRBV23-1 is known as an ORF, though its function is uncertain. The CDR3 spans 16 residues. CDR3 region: CASSPGRFLGGIKKFF.

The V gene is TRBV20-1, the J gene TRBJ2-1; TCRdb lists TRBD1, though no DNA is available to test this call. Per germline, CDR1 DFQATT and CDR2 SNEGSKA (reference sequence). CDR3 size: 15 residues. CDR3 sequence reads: CSARRPGRLNNEQFF.

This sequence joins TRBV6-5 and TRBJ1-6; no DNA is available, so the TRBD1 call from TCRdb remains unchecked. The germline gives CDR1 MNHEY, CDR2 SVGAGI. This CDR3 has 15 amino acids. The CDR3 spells CASSLLGQGNSPLHF.

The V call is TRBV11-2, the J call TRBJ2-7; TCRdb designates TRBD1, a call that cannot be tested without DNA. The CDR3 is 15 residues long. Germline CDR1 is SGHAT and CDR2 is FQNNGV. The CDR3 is CASSLTRGKVYEQYF.

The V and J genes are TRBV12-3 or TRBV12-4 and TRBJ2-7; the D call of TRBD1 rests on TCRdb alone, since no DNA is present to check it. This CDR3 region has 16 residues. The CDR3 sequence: CASSLNGQGGINEQYF.

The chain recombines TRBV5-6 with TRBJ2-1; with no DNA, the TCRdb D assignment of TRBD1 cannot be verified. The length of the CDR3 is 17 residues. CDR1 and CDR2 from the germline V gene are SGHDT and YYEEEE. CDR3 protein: CASSLDRGTGGIWEQFF.

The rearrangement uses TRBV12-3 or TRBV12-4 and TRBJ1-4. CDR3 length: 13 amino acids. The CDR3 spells CASRGLTNEKLFF.